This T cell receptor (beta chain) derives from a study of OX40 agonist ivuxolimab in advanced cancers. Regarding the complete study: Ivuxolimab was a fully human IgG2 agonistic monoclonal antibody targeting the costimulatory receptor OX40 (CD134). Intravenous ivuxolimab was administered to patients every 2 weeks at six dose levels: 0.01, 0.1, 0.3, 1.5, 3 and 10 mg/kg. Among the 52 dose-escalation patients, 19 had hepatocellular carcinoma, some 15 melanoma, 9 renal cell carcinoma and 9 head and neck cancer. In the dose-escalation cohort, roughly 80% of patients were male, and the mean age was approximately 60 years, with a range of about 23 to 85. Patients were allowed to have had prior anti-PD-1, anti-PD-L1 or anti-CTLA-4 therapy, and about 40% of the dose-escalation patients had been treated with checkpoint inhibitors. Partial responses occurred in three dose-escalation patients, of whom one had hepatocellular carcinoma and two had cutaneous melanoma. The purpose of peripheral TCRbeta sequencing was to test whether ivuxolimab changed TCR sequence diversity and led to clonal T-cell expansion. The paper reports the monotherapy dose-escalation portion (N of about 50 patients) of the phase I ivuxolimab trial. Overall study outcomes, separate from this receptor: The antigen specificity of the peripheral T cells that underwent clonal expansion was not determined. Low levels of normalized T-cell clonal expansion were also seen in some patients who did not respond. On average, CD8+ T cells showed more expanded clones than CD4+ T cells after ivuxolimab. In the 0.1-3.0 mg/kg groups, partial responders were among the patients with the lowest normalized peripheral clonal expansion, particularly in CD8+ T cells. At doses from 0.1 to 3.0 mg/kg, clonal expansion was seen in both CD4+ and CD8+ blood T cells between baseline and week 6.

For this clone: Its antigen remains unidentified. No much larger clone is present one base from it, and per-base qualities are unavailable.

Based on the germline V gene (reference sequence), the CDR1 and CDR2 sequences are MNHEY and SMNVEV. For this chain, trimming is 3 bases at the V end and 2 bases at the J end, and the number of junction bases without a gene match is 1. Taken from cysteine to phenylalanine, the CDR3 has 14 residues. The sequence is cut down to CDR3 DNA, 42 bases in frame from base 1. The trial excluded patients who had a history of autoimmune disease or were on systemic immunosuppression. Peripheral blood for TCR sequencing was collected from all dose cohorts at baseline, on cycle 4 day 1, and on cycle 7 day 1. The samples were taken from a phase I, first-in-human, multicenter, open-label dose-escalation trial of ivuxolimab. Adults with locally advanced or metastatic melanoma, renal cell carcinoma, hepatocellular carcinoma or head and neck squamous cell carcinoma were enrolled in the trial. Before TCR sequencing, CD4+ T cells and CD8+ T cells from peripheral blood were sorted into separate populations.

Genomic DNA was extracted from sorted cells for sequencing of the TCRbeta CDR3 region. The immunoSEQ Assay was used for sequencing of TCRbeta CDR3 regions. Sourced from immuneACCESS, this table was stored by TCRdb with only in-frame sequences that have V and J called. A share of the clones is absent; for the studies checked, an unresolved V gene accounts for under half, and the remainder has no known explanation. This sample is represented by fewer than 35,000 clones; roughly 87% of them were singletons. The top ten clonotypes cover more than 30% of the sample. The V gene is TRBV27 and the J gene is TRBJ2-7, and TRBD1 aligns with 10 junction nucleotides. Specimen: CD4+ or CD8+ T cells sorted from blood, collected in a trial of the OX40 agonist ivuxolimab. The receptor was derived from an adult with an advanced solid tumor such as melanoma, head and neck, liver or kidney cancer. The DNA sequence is TGTGCCAGCAGTTTCGGGACAGGGGCCTACGAGCAGTACTTC. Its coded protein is CASSFGTGAYEQYF.